Given below is one TCR beta chain in context. What it binds is not known. This record belongs to a study of cytomegalovirus exposure and HLA in healthy donors. Study-level information: Of 300 to 450 genotyped donors, 81% clustered with self-reported Caucasian donors. Study observations and caveats: In vitro checks showed that a few CMV-associated chains really do target CMV antigens. What was likely a sequencing artifact was a cluster of highly shared sequence variants.

A multiplex PCR was run with 60 Vbeta primers and 13 Jbeta primers. Some clones are missing from TCRdb's copy, which holds only in-frame ones; the method was immunoSEQ multiplex PCR. The sample has about 130,000 clones; around 75% are singletons. The CDR3 length is 16 residues. V lost 3 bases and J lost 6, with 18 bases in between. Germline loops: CDR1 KGHSH, CDR2 LQKENI. The sequence was collected from a man aged 30-40 years in good health and CMV-seronegative. Sequencing input: PBMCs. V is TRBV18 and J is TRBJ2-1; D perhaps matches TRBD2 (6 bases). The CDR3 loop is CASSPILQPGSNEQFF. The CDR3 DNA reads TGTGCCAGCTCACCGATTCTTCAGCCCGGGAGCAATGAGCAGTTCTTC.